This TCR beta chain appears in the sequencing data of a study of blood T cells in healthy people across ages. This CDR3 contains 14 residues. V dropped 4 bases and J dropped 7; count of bases not matched to a gene: 9. CDR1 and CDR2 (germline): SGHRS, YFSETQ. A second about 6 to 12 cycle PCR used barcoded and J-beta primers. TCRdb reprocessed the 5' RACE reads with MiXCR, giving one entry per CDR3 protein. The sample has more than 650,000 distinct CDR3 sequences, under 30% seen once. These data were also reused for a study on T cells of mothers and their children. That study reports: RNA was extracted, and all of it went into cDNA synthesis at roughly 1.5 ug per 15 ul. A slight, non-significant increase in overlap was found for related mother-child pairs relative to unrelated pairs.

This clonotype was obtained from a boy younger than 18 in good health. The chain combines TRBV5-1 with TRBJ2-7, with TRBD1 identical over 9 bases. Sequencing was carried out using blood. The CDR3, as DNA: TGCGCCAGCAGCCATCGGGACAGGGCGAGTGAGCAGTACTTC. Its protein is CASSHRDRASEQYF.